This entry lists 3 T cell receptor beta chains sequenced from one sample in a study of regulatory T cells in long-lasting Graves disease. Sequencing libraries for TCR beta were prepared with iRepertoire HTBI primers and Arm-PCR of CDR3 regions. One entry per CDR3 protein, called by TCRdb with MiXCR from the multiplex PCR reads. The sample has about 430,000 distinct CDR3 sequences; 15% are singletons. The time point: newly diagnosed GD, antithyroid drugs for less than 3 months. PBMCs were the source of the RNA used for TCR sequencing. The sample was also linked to a second study, of T cells in Graves' hyperthyroidism and ophthalmopathy.

The sample in question was peripheral blood mononuclear cells (PBMCs), obtained at new diagnosis, from a patient treated with antithyroid drugs. The receptor set was obtained from a woman in her forties with Graves disease.

At least ten counts were recorded for this clonotype. The rearrangement links TRBV12-3 or TRBV12-4 to TRBJ2-1; possibly TRBD2 for D (5 bases). Trimming shortened V by 7 bases and J by 3 bases, and 19 bases separated the two germline ends. The CDR3 contains 16 residues. The CDR3 protein is CASIHSSGKDYNEQFF. Written as DNA, the CDR3 is TGTGCCAGCATTCATTCATCGGGGAAGGACTACAATGAGCAGTTCTTC.

CDR3 residues: CATSDLSRGDGTGELFF. In nucleotides, the CDR3 is TGTGCCACCAGTGATTTATCCCGGGGAGACGGAACCGGGGAGCTGTTTTTT. The rearrangement links TRBV24-1 to TRBJ2-2; maybe TRBD2 (5 bases). The V end lost 1 base, the J end lost 5 bases, and 16 bases lay between the germline ends. The CDR3 totals 17 residues. Germline V gene lookup returns CDR1 KGHDR and CDR2 SFDVKD.

Concerning this clonotype: A much larger clone is a single base away; this may be a read error. The chain couples TRBV4-1 to TRBJ2-2; D may be TRBD2 (5 bases). The CDR3 has 15 amino acids. CDR1 is MGHRA, CDR2 YSYEKL, per germline. The CDR3 nucleotides are TGCGCCAGCAGCCAAGATGTGGCCTACACCGGGGAGCCGTTTTTT. Protein sequence: CASSQDVAYTGEPFF.